This note documents a single T cell receptor beta chain sequence. This entry belongs to a study of control samples from healthy donors and cancer patients. The germline CDR1 and CDR2 sequences are SGHRS and YFSETQ. Trimming removed 0 bases at V and 3 bases at J, with 10 bases between. This CDR3 contains 15 residues. Generated by immunoSEQ multiplex PCR, the TCRdb table keeps only in-frame clones and is missing some. The profile covers around 130,000 clones, with nearly 90% appearing a single time and about 3.2% taken by the ten largest. V and J are TRBV5-1 and TRBJ1-3; weak D call: TRBD1 (6 bases). The sample consisted of blood. This clonotype was obtained from a man over 45 in good health. This chain's CDR3 is CASSLAGEHGNTIYF. The CDR3 region has the DNA TGCGCCAGCAGCTTGGCAGGGGAACATGGAAACACCATATATTTT.